These 14 T cell receptor beta chains were all obtained from the same sample, sequenced in a study of PD-1 blockade in classical Hodgkin lymphoma (TCRdb year 2020). The library was generated by the immunoSEQ multiplex PCR assay. In TCRdb, the immuneACCESS table is reduced to in-frame sequences with V and J assigned. These tables do not hold every clone; where another copy was compared, an unresolved V gene accounts for under half, and the others remain unexplained. Present in this sample are about 93,000 clones, around 78% of which were seen just once. The ten largest clones add up to 9.4% of the sample. The time point label of this sample denotes: cycle 4 day 1 (C4D1), after 6 weeks of nivolumab. Every trial patient had relapsed following autologous stem cell transplantation, and prior brentuximab vedotin exposure was what differed among cohorts A, B and C. The sample in question was peripheral blood mononuclear cells (PBMCs), obtained before the fourth cycle of nivolumab. These receptor sequences come from a human donor with classical Hodgkin lymphoma.

The chain carries TRBV5-1 and TRBJ1-6; D gene uncertain. Trimming pared 2 bases from V and 7 bases from J, leaving 10 bases between. CDR3 size: 14 residues. Per germline, CDR1 SGHRS and CDR2 YFSETQ. CDR3 in DNA: TGCGCCAGCAGCTTTACCCCAGGCAATTCACCCCTCCACTTT. It codes for CASSFTPGNSPLHF.

This clone was observed a few times. The chain combines TRBV5-4 with TRBJ2-1; no definite D call. Between the trimmed V and J ends, which lost 1 base and 12 bases, there was a span of 14 bases. The CDR3 is made up of 13 amino acids. Germline V gene data show CDR1 as SGHNT and CDR2 as YYREEE (reference sequence). CDR3 protein: CASSLTSTGSQFF. The CDR3 bases are TGTGCCAGCAGCTTGACCAGTACGGGCTCGCAGTTCTTC.

The chain joins TRBV21-1 to TRBJ2-7; the table's D gene call, TRBD2, was not cross checked with the DNA. TRBV21-1 is a recognized pseudogene. The CDR3 is 19 amino acids. CDR3 coding DNA: TGTGCCAGCAGCAAAGACGAGGGCGGGAAACTAGCACCGATCTACGAGCAGTACTTC. It specifies CASSKDEGGKLAPIYEQYF.

V gene TRBV7-9 combines with J gene TRBJ2-1; D is tentatively TRBD1 or TRBD2 (5 bases each). Trimming stripped 3 bases from V and 5 bases from J, with 14 bases between. CDR3 length: 15 amino acids. CDR1 is SEHNR and CDR2 is FQNEAQ in the germline V gene (reference sequence). CDR3 bases: TGTGCCAGCAGCTTCACTAGTCTAGGGGACAATGAGCAGTTCTTC. Amino acids: CASSFTSLGDNEQFF.

This chain joins TRBV25-1 and TRBJ2-2, with 9 bases fitting TRBD2. Per the germline V gene, CDR1 is MGHDK and CDR2 is SYGVNS. The trim removed 6 bases at V and 5 bases at J, leaving 13 bases unmatched. The CDR3 is made up of 17 amino acids. CDR3 bases: TGTGCCAGCAGCCCCACCCCGGGACTAGCTCCAACCGGGGAGCTGTTTTTT. This codes for CASSPTPGLAPTGELFF.

CDR3 nucleotide sequence: TGCGCCAGCAGCTCCGGGGTCTACAATGAGCAGTTCTTC. It encodes CASSSGVYNEQFF. The chain couples TRBV5-1 to TRBJ2-1; the D gene is possibly TRBD2 (5 bases). This CDR3 has 13 residues. The V end lost 3 bases, the J end lost 3 bases, and 7 bases lay between the germline ends. Germline CDR1 SGHRS, CDR2 YFSETQ.

The chain links TRBV18 to TRBJ1-6; TRBD1 matches 7 bases. The V and J ends lost 3 bases and 5 bases, in that order; junction bases with no gene match: 1. Germline lookup yields CDR1 KGHSH and CDR2 LQKENI. The CDR3 length is 14 residues. CDR3 DNA sequence: TGTGCCAGCTCACCGGACAGGAATAATTCACCCCTCCACTTT. Protein: CASSPDRNNSPLHF.

This clone was seen only a few times. V is TRBV19 and J is TRBJ1-3, with TRBD1 as a possible D gene (5 bases). Per germline, CDR1 LNHDA and CDR2 SQIVND (reference sequence). The CDR3 runs to 17 residues. V lost 0 bases and J 3 bases, leaving 15 bases between the germline ends. The CDR3 here is CASSIDGAISIGNTIYF. The CDR3 DNA reads as TGTGCCAGTAGTATAGATGGGGCCATCTCCATTGGAAACACCATATATTTT.

The chain employs TRBV19 and TRBJ1-6, with D perhaps matching TRBD1 (5 bases). This CDR3 has 16 residues. The ends were cut back, 4 bases at V and 3 bases at J, with 13 bases in the middle. Germline V lookup: CDR1 LNHDA, CDR2 SQIVND (reference sequence). CDR3 sequence (DNA): TGTGCCAGTAGTAAGATCCGGGACGGCTATAATTCACCCCTCCACTTT. It codes for CASSKIRDGYNSPLHF.

This chain links TRBV11-3 with TRBJ2-7; D possibly corresponds to TRBD2 (5 bases). Germline V CDR1 and CDR2: SGHNT, YENEEA. The CDR3 contains 14 residues. Trimming took off 6 bases at V and 7 bases at J, with 19 bases between the two ends. The CDR3 bases are TGTGCCAGCAGTCGGAACGGCGTGTCGGGAGAGCAGTACTTC. Its protein is CASSRNGVSGEQYF.

The chain employs TRBV19 and TRBJ2-2; TRBD1 matches at 8 bases. CDR1 and CDR2 from the germline V gene are LNHDA and SQIVND (reference sequence). The CDR3 is 16 residues long. Trimming removed 4 bases from V and 0 bases from J; junction bases left unmatched: 4. CDR3 in DNA: TGTGCCAGTAGTAGACAGGGGATTGCGAACACCGGGGAGCTGTTTTTT. It is translated as CASSRQGIANTGELFF.

This clone was picked up one time. The V and J genes are TRBV19 and TRBJ2-3; D remains unclear. The CDR3 loop spans 15 amino acids. Per the germline V gene, CDR1 is LNHDA and CDR2 is SQIVND (reference sequence). Trimming took 1 base from V and 3 from J, leaving 11 bases between them. The CDR3 loop is CASSIGDSDTDTQYF. CDR3 bases: TGTGCCAGTAGTATAGGAGACTCAGATACAGATACGCAGTATTTT. The variable domain in full, completed from reference TRBV19 and TRBJ2-3, reads DGGITQSPKYLFRKEGQNVTLSCEQNLNHDAMYWYRQDPGQGLRLIYYSQIVNDFQKGDIAEGYSVSREKKESFPLTVTSAQKNPTAFYLCASSIGDSDTDTQYFGPGTRLTVL.

This sequence joins TRBV19 and TRBJ2-7, with 10 bases lining up with TRBD2. With V trimmed by 6 bases and J by 3 bases, 14 bases remained unmatched. Germline CDR1 is LNHDA and CDR2 is SQIVND (reference sequence). This CDR3 region has 17 residues. The CDR3 DNA is TGTGCCAGTAGCCCGGTCGGACTAGCGGTAGGGGTCTACGAGCAGTACTTC. Encoded protein: CASSPVGLAVGVYEQYF.

V is TRBV11-3 and J is TRBJ2-7; 7 nucleotides line up with TRBD2. Germline trimming cut 6 bases from V and 0 bases from J; bases unmatched to any gene: 5. Germline lookup yields CDR1 SGHNT and CDR2 YENEEA. This CDR3 region has 14 residues. The CDR3 here is CASSPGGSSYEQYF. CDR3 nucleotides: TGTGCCAGCAGTCCCGGGGGGAGCTCCTACGAGCAGTACTTC.